The 17 T cell receptor gamma chains given below trace back to one sample, sequenced in a study of γδ T cells in repeated Plasmodium falciparum infection. Vgamma9/Vdelta2+ and Vdelta2-negative gammadelta T cells were flow-sorted from PBMC for bulk sequencing. TCRdb applied CATT to the multiplex PCR reads for clone calling. The sample lists 25,000 to 35,000 gamma-chain clones, approximately 1.4% occurring once. Specimen: gamma-delta T cells from blood. These receptors all come from a pool of human donors (malaria-infected and uninfected, not separated).

This clone was seen ten or more times. The TCRdb protein, from a much larger clone, departs from this DNA's translation at residue 7, likely by read error; the protein shown derives from the DNA. This chain links TRGV9 with TRGJ1 or TRGJ2. The CDR3 is 14 amino acids. J lost 9 bases, V lost 5 bases, and 16 bases had no gene match. Germline V gives CDR1 GITISATS, CDR2 ISYDGTV (reference sequence). DNA for the CDR3: TGTGCCTTGTGGGTGACCCCCAAGGGCTTTAAGAAACTCTTT. This sequence encodes CALWVTPKGFKKLF.

This clone has only a few counts. A far larger clone differs by one base, so this is likely a read error. Within the sample, other DNA sequences also encode this same CDR3. The rearrangement links TRGV9 to TRGJP1. The J gene was not available in TCRdb and was assigned here by matching the DNA to germline segments. Germline CDR1 and CDR2: GITISATS and ISYDGTV (reference sequence). This CDR3 comprises 14 residues. CDR3 residues: CALWEDTTGWFKIF. CDR3 DNA: TGTGCCTTGTGGGAGGATACCACCGGTTGGTTCAAGATATTT.

This clone is labeled as medium-sized. The chain couples TRGV4 to TRGJP. The junction had 2 bases not matched to a gene; V was cut back by 3 bases and J by 3 bases. CDR1 is EGSTGY, CDR2 YDSYTSSV, per germline. The CDR3 is 16 residues long. The CDR3 DNA reads TGTGCCACCTGGGATAAGCAAGAGTTGGGCAAAAAAATCAAGGTATTT. Amino acid sequence: CATWDKQELGKKIKVF.

In this sample, this clone turned up many times. This sequence joins TRGV3 and TRGJ1 or TRGJ2. V trimming: 3 bases; J trimming: 5 bases; junction bases outside the gene matches: 7. This CDR3 is 13 amino acids long. CDR1 is VTNTFY, CDR2 YDVSTARD, per germline (reference sequence). CDR3 in amino acids: CATWDGLHYKKLF. DNA of the CDR3: TGTGCCACCTGGGACGGCCTTCATTATAAGAAACTCTTT.

Of note for this clone: A far larger clone is just one base off, so this is likely a read error. This sample includes further DNA sequences coding for the same CDR3. The V gene reported is TRGV9; the J gene is uncalled. CDR1 GITISATS and CDR2 ISYDGTV come from the germline V gene (reference sequence). This CDR3 has 13 amino acids. CDR3 sequence: CALWEPSYYKKLF. The CDR3 DNA reads as TGTGCCTTGTGGGAGCCGTCTTATTATAAGAAGCTCTTT.

To note about this clone: The translation of this DNA and the TCRdb protein of a much larger clone differ at residue 12, probably owing to a read error; the protein shown here is translated from the DNA. The CDR3 reads CALWEVTIELGEKIKVF. CDR3 sequence (DNA): TGTGCCTTGTGGGAGGTGACTATCGAGTTGGGCGAAAAAATCAAGGTATTT. The chain has TRGV9 and TRGJP. Here the J gene was assigned by germline matching of the DNA, as TCRdb has none. Germline V gene data show CDR1 as GITISATS and CDR2 as ISYDGTV (reference sequence). The CDR3 has 17 residues.

As regards this clone: This probably arose from a read error, given a far larger clone one base away. This same CDR3 is encoded by further DNA sequences in the sample. The CDR3 coding sequence is TGTGCCTTATGGGAGGTGCAAAGGGGTTATAAGAAACTCTTT. This translates into CALWEVQRGYKKLF. The gene calls are TRGV9 and TRGJ1 or TRGJ2. CDR3 length equals 14 residues. CDR1 GITISATS and CDR2 ISYDGTV come from the germline V gene (reference sequence).

Only a few counts were recorded for this clone. TCRdb pairs this DNA with a much larger clone's protein that differs at residue 12, likely a read error; the protein shown was translated from the DNA. No J gene was assigned, while the V gene was called as TRGV9. The CDR3 extends over 14 amino acids. From germline, CDR1 is GITISATS and CDR2 ISYDGTV (reference sequence). DNA for the CDR3: TGTGCCTTGTGGGAGCTCGGGGTAGCTAAAAAGAGACTCTTT. This codes for CALWELGVAKKRLF.

This clone was counted between two and nine times. The TCRdb protein, from a much larger clone, departs from this DNA's translation at residue 10, likely by read error; the protein shown derives from the DNA. The V and J genes are TRGV9 and TRGJP. The J gene comes from matching the DNA to germline here; TCRdb lacks it. Germline CDR1 GITISATS, CDR2 ISYDGTV (reference sequence). The CDR3 consists of 18 residues. The CDR3 coding sequence is TGTGCCTTGTGGGAGGTGGAACCTCAAGGGTTGGGCAAAAAAATCAAGGTATTT. Amino acid sequence: CALWEVEPQGLGKKIKVF.

A note on this clone: This DNA translates differently at residue 11 from the TCRdb protein, which is that of a much larger clone; a read error is likely, and the protein shown is the DNA's own translation. The V and J genes are TRGV9 and TRGJ1 or TRGJ2. As TCRdb names no J gene, one was assigned here on the basis of a DNA match to germline. Germline CDR1 and CDR2: GITISATS and ISYDGTV (reference sequence). The CDR3 is made up of 15 amino acids. Trimming cost V 0 bases and J 8 bases; bases outside gene matches: 13. The CDR3 loop reads CALWEVPRHHHKKLF. The DNA of the CDR3 is TGTGCCTTGTGGGAGGTGCCCCGACATCATCATAAGAAACTCTTT.

This clone was seen only a few times. The mismatch at residue 8 between this DNA's translation and the TCRdb protein of a much larger clone likely reflects a read error; the protein shown is translated from the DNA. The chain recombines TRGV4 with TRGJ1 or TRGJ2. The J gene, not given by TCRdb, was assigned here from a germline match of the nucleotide sequence. The length of the CDR3 is 14 residues. V lost 0 bases to trimming and J lost 8 bases; unmatched junction nucleotides: 10. Germline CDR1 and CDR2: EGSTGY and YDSYTSSV. The CDR3: CATWDGTRTHKKLF. For the CDR3, the DNA is TGTGCCACCTGGGATGGGACCAGAACCCATAAGAAACTCTTT.

In this sample, this clone turned up a few times. TCRdb's entry gives the protein of a much larger clone, which mismatches this DNA's translation at residue 13, likely from a read error; the protein reported here is translated from the DNA. Within the sample, other DNA sequences also encode this same CDR3. The chain combines TRGV9 with TRGJP. No J gene is reported in TCRdb; it was inferred here by comparing the DNA with germline. Germline lookup yields CDR1 GITISATS and CDR2 ISYDGTV (reference sequence). The CDR3 runs to 17 residues. CDR3 nucleotides: TGTGCCTTGTGGGAGGTGCCTCAAGAGTTGGGCAAAGAAATCAAGGTATTT. Translating it yields CALWEVPQELGKEIKVF.

This clone was detected only a few times. This DNA's translation differs at residue 10 from TCRdb's protein, which comes from a much larger clone; a read error is likely, and the protein shown is translated from the DNA. The V gene is TRGV9, the J gene TRGJP. TCRdb offers no J gene call, so here the DNA was matched to germline to obtain one. This CDR3 is 17 amino acids long. Looked up from germline, CDR1 is GITISATS and CDR2 is ISYDGTV (reference sequence). The CDR3 reads CALWEEDFESGKKIKVF. In DNA form, the CDR3 reads TGTGCCTTGTGGGAGGAAGATTTCGAGTCGGGCAAAAAAATCAAGGTATTT.

There are a few counts of this clone. TCRdb assigns this DNA the protein of a much larger clone, which departs from its translation at residue 11; this likely reflects a read error, and the protein shown comes from translating the DNA. The J gene is TRGJ1 or TRGJ2, the V gene TRGV9. The J gene, left out of TCRdb, was set here by checking the DNA against germline. The trim removed 3 bases at V and 3 bases at J, leaving 17 bases unmatched. The germline gives CDR1 GITISATS, CDR2 ISYDGTV (reference sequence). The CDR3 covers 17 residues. In DNA, the CDR3 is TGTGCCTTGTGGGAGCCAACAACCCCCTGGAGTTATTATAAGAAACTCTTT. Translation gives CALWEPTTPWSYYKKLF.

Comment on this clone: TCRdb records a much larger clone's protein for this DNA, with a difference at residue 2 that likely arises from a read error; the protein given is the translation of the DNA. This rearrangement joins TRGV9 to TRGJP. TCRdb gives no J gene; it was assigned here by matching the DNA to germline. This CDR3 region has 17 residues. Germline CDR1 GITISATS, CDR2 ISYDGTV (reference sequence). CDR3 loop: CTLWDPAWELGKKIKVF. In DNA form, the CDR3 reads TGTACCTTGTGGGACCCTGCGTGGGAGTTGGGCAAAAAAATCAAGGTATTT.

This clone occurred many times. TCRdb lists the protein of a much larger clone for this DNA, which differs at residue 11, so this is likely a read error; the protein given here is translated from the DNA itself. The rearrangement uses TRGV9 and TRGJP. Since TCRdb gives no J gene, matching the DNA to germline was used here to assign it. The CDR3 spans 16 residues. In germline, CDR1 is GITISATS, CDR2 ISYDGTV (reference sequence). In DNA, the CDR3 is TGTGCCTTGTGGGAGGTGAATTCGGTGGGCGAAAAAATCAAGGTATTT. As protein: CALWEVNSVGEKIKVF.

This clone was seen a handful of times. TCRdb shows a much larger clone's protein in place of this DNA's translation, and the two differ at residue 3, likely through a read error; the protein shown is translated from the DNA. The CDR3 DNA is TGTGCCGCCTGGAGGGGATATTATAAGAAACTCTTT. This encodes CAAWRGYYKKLF. The chain is built from TRGV3 and TRGJ1 or TRGJ2. The J gene is absent in TCRdb and was assigned here via DNA matching to germline. This CDR3 spans 12 amino acids. Germline CDR1 reads VTNTFY; CDR2 reads YDVSTARD (reference sequence).